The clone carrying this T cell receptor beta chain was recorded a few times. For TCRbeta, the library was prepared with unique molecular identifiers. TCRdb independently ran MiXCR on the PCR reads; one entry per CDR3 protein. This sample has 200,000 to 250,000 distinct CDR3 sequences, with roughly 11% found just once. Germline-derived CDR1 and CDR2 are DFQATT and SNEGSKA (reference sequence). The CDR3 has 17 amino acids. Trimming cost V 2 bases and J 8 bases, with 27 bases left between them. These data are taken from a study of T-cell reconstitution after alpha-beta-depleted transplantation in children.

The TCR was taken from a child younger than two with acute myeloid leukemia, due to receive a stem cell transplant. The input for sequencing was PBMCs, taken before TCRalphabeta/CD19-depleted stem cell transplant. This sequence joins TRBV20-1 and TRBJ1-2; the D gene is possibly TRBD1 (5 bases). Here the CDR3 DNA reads TGCAGTGCTAGACGGGGGGATTGGGGCCGCTCCTCGAAAGGCTACACCTTC. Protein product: CSARRGDWGRSSKGYTF.